The rows below give T cell receptor beta chains drawn from one sample of a study of post-analysis software for immune sequencing data. TCRdb recomputed calls from the PCR reads with MiXCR, one row per CDR3 protein. The table includes more than 500,000 distinct CDR3 sequences, 30% to 40% detected once. The sample was blood. The source of these receptors is a girl younger than 18 with multiple sclerosis. The CDR3 runs from the conserved cysteine through the conserved F or W. A D gene is named only where the DNA matches it firmly. Some rows have no size entry. The others give once, few or many, or a class for an expanded clone.

d_gene: -
j_gene: TRBJ1-6
abundance: -
v_gene: TRBV5-6
CDR3aa: CASSLKGRVLSPLHF
CDR3nt: TGTGCCAGCAGCTTGAAGGGCAGGGTTCTCTCACCCCTCCACTTT

d_gene: TRBD1
j_gene: TRBJ2-1
abundance: few
v_gene: TRBV18
CDR3aa: CASSPRTGHNEQFF
CDR3nt: TGTGCCAGCTCACCCCGGACAGGGCACAATGAGCAGTTCTTC

d_gene: -
j_gene: TRBJ2-5
abundance: -
v_gene: TRBV4-1
CDR3aa: CASSQVGAQGTQYF
CDR3nt: TGCGCCAGCAGCCAAGTAGGGGCACAAGGGACCCAGTACTTC

d_gene: TRBD2
j_gene: TRBJ2-5
abundance: -
v_gene: TRBV4-1
CDR3aa: CAGSQFILAGEYQETQYF
CDR3nt: TGCGCCGGCAGCCAATTTATACTAGCGGGGGAATACCAAGAGACCCAGTACTTC

d_gene: -
j_gene: TRBJ1-2
abundance: few
v_gene: TRBV7-2
CDR3aa: CASSWTVYGYTF
CDR3nt: TGTGCCAGCAGCTGGACAGTCTATGGCTACACCTTC

d_gene: -
j_gene: TRBJ2-6
abundance: -
v_gene: TRBV11-2
CDR3aa: CASSLDRDSLRDGGANVLTF
CDR3nt: TGTGCCAGCAGCTTAGATCGAGACAGCTTGAGAGACGGGGGGGCCAACGTCCTGACTTTC

d_gene: TRBD1
j_gene: TRBJ2-1
abundance: -
v_gene: TRBV5-1
CDR3aa: CASSGITGVQSNEQFF
CDR3nt: TGCGCCAGCAGCGGAATAACAGGGGTTCAATCAAATGAGCAGTTCTTC

d_gene: -
j_gene: TRBJ1-2
abundance: few
v_gene: TRBV5-5
CDR3aa: CASSFGQDGYTF
CDR3nt: TGTGCCAGCAGCTTCGGGCAAGATGGCTACACCTTC

d_gene: -
j_gene: TRBJ2-5
abundance: -
v_gene: TRBV5-1
CDR3aa: CASSLGATKETQYF
CDR3nt: TGCGCCAGCAGCTTGGGAGCCACCAAAGAGACCCAGTACTTC

d_gene: -
j_gene: TRBJ2-5
abundance: few
v_gene: TRBV5-6
CDR3aa: CASSLAGQGTEETQYF
CDR3nt: TGTGCCAGCAGCTTGGCGGGGCAGGGTACGGAAGAGACCCAGTACTTC

d_gene: TRBD2
j_gene: TRBJ2-3
abundance: -
v_gene: TRBV5-4
CDR3aa: CASSPRGRGGIDTQYF
CDR3nt: TGTGCCAGCAGCCCGCGGGGGCGGGGGGGCATCGATACGCAGTATTTT

d_gene: -
j_gene: TRBJ1-1
abundance: few
v_gene: TRBV4-1
CDR3aa: CASSQDRVNTEAFF
CDR3nt: TGCGCCAGCAGCCAAGACAGGGTGAACACTGAAGCTTTCTTT

d_gene: -
j_gene: TRBJ2-7
abundance: few
v_gene: TRBV29-1
CDR3aa: CSVEGATSSYEQYF
CDR3nt: TGCAGCGTTGAAGGGGCGACATCGTCCTACGAGCAGTACTTC

d_gene: -
j_gene: TRBJ2-7
abundance: -
v_gene: TRBV13
CDR3aa: CASSSESSYEQYF
CDR3nt: TGTGCCAGCAGCTCCGAAAGCTCCTACGAGCAGTACTTC

d_gene: TRBD1
j_gene: TRBJ1-6
abundance: -
v_gene: TRBV20-1
CDR3aa: CSASQPRTGNFSPLHF
CDR3nt: TGCAGTGCGAGCCAACCCAGGACAGGGAATTTTTCACCCCTCCACTTT